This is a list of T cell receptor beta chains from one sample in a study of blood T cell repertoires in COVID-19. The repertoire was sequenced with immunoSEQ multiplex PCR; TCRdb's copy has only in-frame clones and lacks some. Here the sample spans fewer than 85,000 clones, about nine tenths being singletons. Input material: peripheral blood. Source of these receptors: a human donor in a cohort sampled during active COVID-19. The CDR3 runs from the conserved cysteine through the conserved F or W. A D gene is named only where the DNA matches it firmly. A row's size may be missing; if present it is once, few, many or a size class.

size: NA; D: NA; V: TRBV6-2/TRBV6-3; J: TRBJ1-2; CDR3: CASSSLEAAFYGYTF; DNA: TGTGCCAGCAGTTCTCTAGAGGCAGCCTTCTATGGCTACACCTTC
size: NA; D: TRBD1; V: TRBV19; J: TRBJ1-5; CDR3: CASRGQLISNQPQHF; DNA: TGTGCCAGTAGGGGACAGCTTATTAGCAATCAGCCCCAGCATTTT
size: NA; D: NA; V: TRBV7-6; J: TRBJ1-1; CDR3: CASSRTPGVNTEAFF; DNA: TGTGCCAGCAGCCGGACCCCAGGGGTGAACACTGAAGCTTTCTTT
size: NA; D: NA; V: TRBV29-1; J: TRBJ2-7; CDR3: CSAVRGYEQYF; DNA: TGCAGCGCCGTCCGGGGGTACGAGCAGTACTTC
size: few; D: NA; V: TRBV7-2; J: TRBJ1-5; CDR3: CASSGGGAREPQHF; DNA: TGTGCCAGCAGCGGAGGGGGGGCTCGGGAGCCCCAGCATTTT
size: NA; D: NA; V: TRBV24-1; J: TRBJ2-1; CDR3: CATSDATGMGEQFF; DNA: TGTGCCACCAGTGATGCAACAGGGATGGGTGAGCAGTTCTTC
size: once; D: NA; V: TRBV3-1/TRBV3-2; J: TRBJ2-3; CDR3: CASRDTSSTDTQYF; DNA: TGTGCCAGCAGAGACACCTCTAGCACAGATACGCAGTATTTT
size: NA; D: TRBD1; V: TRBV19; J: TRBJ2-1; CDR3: CASSIQGVSYNEQFF; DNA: TGTGCCAGTAGTATACAGGGGGTCTCCTACAATGAGCAGTTCTTC
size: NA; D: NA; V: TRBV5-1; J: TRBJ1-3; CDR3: CASSPGGSGNTIYF; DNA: TGCGCCAGCAGCCCAGGTGGCTCTGGAAACACCATATATTTT
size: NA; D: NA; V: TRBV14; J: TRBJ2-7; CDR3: CASSQSGARQYF; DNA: TGTGCCAGCAGCCAATCTGGGGCCCGGCAGTACTTC
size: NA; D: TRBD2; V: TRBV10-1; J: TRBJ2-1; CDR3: CASSVAGAYNEQFF; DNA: TGCGCCAGCAGTGTGGCGGGAGCCTACAATGAGCAGTTCTTC